This T cell receptor (beta chain) was sequenced in a study of cytomegalovirus exposure and HLA in healthy donors. The CDR3 totals 15 residues. Germline V gene data show CDR1 as MNHEY and CDR2 as SVGAGI. Trimming took 8 bases from V and 2 from J, leaving 13 bases between them. Study results and limitations: The listing of 160 or so TCR beta chains classed them as cytomegalovirus-associated. An analysis that came later showed most CMV-associated TCR beta chains appearing HLA-restricted.

The PCR had 60 Vbeta and 13 Jbeta primers. The method was immunoSEQ multiplex PCR; TCRdb's version includes in-frame clones alone and lacks a portion of them. Of fewer than 150,000 clones listed, 65% to 85% are singletons. Details on this clone: Its antigen remains unknown.

The sequencing input was PBMCs. This TCR came from a man aged 45-65 years in good health and CMV-seronegative. This chain connects TRBV6-5 to TRBJ2-6; D remains ambiguous. The CDR3 DNA reads as TGTGCCAGCCGTAAAGATCACACTGGGGCCAACGTCCTGACTTTC. Translating gives CASRKDHTGANVLTF.